This T cell receptor beta chain was captured by sequencing in a study of blood T cell repertoires in COVID-19 (dated by TCRdb to 2020 to 2021). Regarding the study in general: The collaborator samples originated in the United States, Italy and Spain and spanned the acute and convalescent phases of COVID-19. The material from the prospective study consisted of cDNA or gDNA derived from T cells, B-cell-depleted T cells, or PBMCs. The dataset comprised deeply sampled blood TCRbeta repertoires from subjects exposed to, actively infected with, or recovered from COVID-19. The repertoires were released in a freely available public database intended as a resource for research on the immune response to SARS-CoV-2. The samples were drawn from two sources: the first 160 participants of the ongoing ImmuneRACE study, and 1,254 subjects contributed by 6 global collaborators. A de-identified subject ID, COVID-19 status, age in years and sex were almost always included in the sample metadata. Where available, HLA class I and class II types were taken from metadata supplied by the sample provider and were not determined by assay-based typing. What the work shows at the level of the full study, not this receptor alone: The quantity of clinical and demographic metadata differed by source and by participant and was supplied without curation.

Comments on this clone: It lacks a known antigen. No base quality values were provided; no much bigger clone lies one nucleotide off.

The immunoSEQ Assay, a bias-controlled multiplex PCR, was used to amplify TCRbeta CDR3 regions from genomic DNA. The study's processing was this. Within the assay, amplification of reference gene primers was used to estimate how many nucleated cells each sample contained. To quantify the absolute abundance of each unique TCRbeta CDR3 rearrangement, sequence reads were collapsed and filtered. For each sample, productive Simpson clonality was calculated by taking the square root of Simpson's diversity index across productive rearrangements. Not all clones reach the TCRdb copy of this immuneACCESS table, which keeps in-frame sequences only. Checked studies attribute under half of the gap to unresolved V genes and leave the rest unexplained. V, J and clone size are those of that table, while D and trimming were read from the DNA. The sample has about 53,000 clones on record, 89% of them singletons. Nearly 5% of the sample belongs to the ten largest clones.

Collaborating institutions collected whole blood in K2EDTA tubes following their own protocols. For TCRbeta analysis, collaborator samples were shipped as frozen whole blood, as isolated PBMCs, or as DNA extracted from either sample type. The germline V gene gives CDR1 as SGHAT and CDR2 as FQNNGV. V sheds 3 bases and J sheds 4 bases, leaving 14 bases between their ends. From the cysteine up to the phenylalanine, the CDR3 has a length of 15 residues. The CDR3 DNA has 45 bases and is translated from base 1. This sequence was found in a man in his fifties or sixties with active COVID-19. The sequenced material came from peripheral blood. In this chain, TRBV11-2 is recombined with TRBJ2-3; the D region possibly corresponds to TRBD1 (8 bases align). The nucleotide sequence reads TGTGCCAGCAGCTTGGACACAGGGGGGGCAGATACGCAGTATTTT. Its protein product is CASSLDTGGADTQYF.